This T cell receptor (beta chain) comes out of a study of blood T cell repertoires in COVID-19. This clone was picked up one time. This CDR3 is 12 amino acids long. The germline V gene has CDR1 SQVTM and CDR2 ANQGSEA. The germline V and J ends were trimmed by 3 bases and 5 bases, with 10 bases remaining between them. The participants were between roughly 18 and 89 years old and came from 20 to 30 US areas. Sequencing was performed with immunoSEQ multiplex PCR; in TCRdb, only in-frame clones are kept and a portion is missing. In the table there are over 200,000 clones, 80% to 90% of which are singletons.

This TCR was recovered from a woman between 50 and 59 years old who had recovered from COVID-19. The sequenced material came from PBMCs or T cells enriched from blood (not recorded which). The rearrangement uses TRBV29-1 and TRBJ2-5; tentatively, D is TRBD1 (5 bases). The CDR3 bases are TGCAGCGTTGAGCAGGCAGGGGAGACCCAGTACTTC. It encodes CSVEQAGETQYF. Combining the CDR3 with reference TRBV29-1 and TRBJ2-5 gives the whole variable domain SAVISQKPSRDICQRGTSLTIQCQVDSQVTMMFWYRQQPGQSLTLIATANQGSEATYESGFVIDKFPISRPNLTFSTLTVSNMSPEDSSIYLCSVEQAGETQYFGPGTRLLVL.